This TCR beta chain was observed in a study of CD8 T cells in ankylosing spondylitis. TCRdb recomputed calls from the 5' RACE reads with MiXCR, one row per CDR3 protein. The sample holds about 210,000 distinct CDR3 sequences, roughly 8.2% seen once. This clonotype has more than one count but fewer than ten. After removal of 5 bases from V and 0 bases from J, the junction contained 6 bases not matched to a gene. The CDR3 has 15 residues. Germline V lookup: CDR1 LGHNA, CDR2 YSLEER. This TCR was recovered from a female donor with ankylosing spondylitis or in good health (not recorded which). What was sequenced was blood, either unsorted or a sorted T cell fraction (not recorded which). The chain links TRBV4-3 to TRBJ2-7; 8 nucleotides line up with TRBD1. The DNA for the CDR3 is TGCGCCAGCAGCTTGGGACAGGACTTCTCCTACGAGCAGTACTTC. It yields the protein CASSLGQDFSYEQYF.